This T cell receptor (beta chain) was identified during a study of cytomegalovirus exposure and HLA in healthy donors. With 60 Vbeta and 13 Jbeta primers, the PCR was carried out. Produced via immunoSEQ multiplex PCR; TCRdb's table is partial and in-frame only. The table lists 150,000 to 200,000 clones. Unmatched junction bases numbered 11, after V lost 2 bases and J lost 4 bases. Per the germline V gene, CDR1 is SGHRS and CDR2 is YFSETQ. This CDR3 has 16 amino acids. Findings of the study overall: Data from an earlier analysis indicated that most TCR beta V segments were productive either about 90% or about 30% of the time. According to a later analysis, donors in an Asian-associated ancestry cluster reportedly had fewer N-insertions than the 666-donor mean.

Turning to this clone: The antigen remains unidentified.

This sequence was found in a woman aged 18-30 years in good health and CMV-seropositive. V gene TRBV5-1 combines with J gene TRBJ1-2; TRBD1 aligns across 7 bases. Specimen: PBMCs. CDR3 nucleotides: TGCGCCAGCAGCTTACTCACAGGGGAAGAGAGCTATGGCTACACCTTC. Its translation is CASSLLTGEESYGYTF.